The present entry profiles one T cell receptor (beta chain) with its context. Its antigen is undetermined. The PCR had 60 Vbeta and 13 Jbeta primers. Sequencing was performed with immunoSEQ multiplex PCR; in TCRdb, only in-frame clones are kept and a portion is missing. The sample contains more than 200,000 clones, 75% to 80% of which appear only once. The data originate from a study of cytomegalovirus exposure and HLA in healthy donors. Study-wide background: Most genotyped donors, around 78% of 398, had Caucasian-associated genetic ancestry.

With V trimmed by 8 bases and J by 1 base, 2 bases remained unmatched. Per germline, CDR1 KGHSH and CDR2 LQKENI. This CDR3 is built from 13 residues. Findings and caveats of the study: Among TCR beta chains, those listed as cytomegalovirus-associated numbered around 160. Analysis was carried out at a later point, and it linked a missense DCLRE1C variant to TCR beta V- and J-gene trimming. Rarity marked most TCR sequences, yet some public TCRs occurred in many donors.

This TCR was sampled from a man aged 18 to 30 in good health and CMV-seronegative. V usage is TRBV18 and J usage is TRBJ2-5, with 9 bases fitting TRBD1. Sample: PBMCs. The CDR3 is CASQGQGQETQYF. The CDR3 nucleotides read TGTGCCAGCCAGGGACAGGGCCAAGAGACCCAGTACTTC.